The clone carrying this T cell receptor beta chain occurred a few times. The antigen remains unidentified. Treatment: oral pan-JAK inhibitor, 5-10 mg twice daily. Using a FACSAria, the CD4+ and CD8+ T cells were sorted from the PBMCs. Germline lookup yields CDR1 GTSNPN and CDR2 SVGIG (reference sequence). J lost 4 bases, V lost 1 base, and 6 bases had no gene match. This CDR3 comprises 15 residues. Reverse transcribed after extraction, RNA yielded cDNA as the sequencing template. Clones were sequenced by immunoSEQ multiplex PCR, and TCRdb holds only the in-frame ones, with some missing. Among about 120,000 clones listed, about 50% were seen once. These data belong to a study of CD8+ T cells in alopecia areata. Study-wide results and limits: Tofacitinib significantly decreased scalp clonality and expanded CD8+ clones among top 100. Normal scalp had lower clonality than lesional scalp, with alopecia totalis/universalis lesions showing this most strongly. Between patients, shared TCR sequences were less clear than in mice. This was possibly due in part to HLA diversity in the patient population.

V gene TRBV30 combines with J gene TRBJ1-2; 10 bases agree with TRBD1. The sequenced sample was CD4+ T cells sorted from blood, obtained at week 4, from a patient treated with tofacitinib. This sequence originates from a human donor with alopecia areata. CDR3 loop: CAWSAPTGGGYGYTF. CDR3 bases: TGTGCCTGGAGTGCCCCGACAGGGGGCGGCTATGGCTACACCTTC. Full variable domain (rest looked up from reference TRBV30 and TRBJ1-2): SQTIHQWPATLVQPVGSPLSLECTVEGTSNPNLYWYRQAAGRGLQLLFYSVGIGQISSEVPQNLSASRPQDRQFILSSKKLLLSDSGFYLCAWSAPTGGGYGYTFGSGTRLTVV.